This T cell receptor beta chain comes out of a study of high-grade serous ovarian cancer treatment subgroups (dated by TCRdb to the early 2020s). In the study overall: On average, sequencing produced fewer than 15,000 reads and under 8,500 unique TCR beta rearrangements for each sample. Of the approximately 30 patients in the cohort, around 10 had no residual disease after primary surgery (R0), around 10 were excellent NACT responders, and around 10 were poor NACT responders. One primary tumor sample and two metastatic tumor samples were contributed by each patient, so that some 96 samples were obtained in total. The study examined TCR beta repertoires in high-grade serous ovarian cancer patients who were grouped under a laparoscopic triage algorithm by complete gross resection or by neoadjuvant chemotherapy response.

The junction shows trimming of 2 bases on V and 6 bases on J, plus 17 bases between the germline ends. CDR1 and CDR2 (SGHRS, YFSETQ) derive from the germline V gene. There are 15 amino acids in the CDR3, from cysteine to phenylalanine inclusive. Only the CDR3 region is kept as DNA, spanning 45 bases read in frame from base 1. Turning to this clone: Its target antigen remains unknown. The sample holds no much larger clone one base away, and base qualities are not on file.

The approximately 100 tumor samples were subjected to high-throughput TCR profiling using ImmunoSEQ. As for the original processing: Repertoire diversity metrics included richness (unique productive sequences), clonality, evenness and relatedness; Bhattacharyya coefficient assessed similarity between samples. In a sensitivity analysis, TCRs with fewer than two reads were excluded, and consistent conclusions were obtained. TCRdb took over this immuneACCESS table, retaining in-frame rearrangements with V and J assigned. Such tables are incomplete; in checked studies, under half of the missing clones stem from an unresolved V gene, and the remainder is unexplained. V, J and clone size are those of that table, while D and trimming were read from the DNA. This sample lists tens of thousands of clones; approximately 79% were detected once. The ten largest make up around 2.3% of the sample. The study at large found these results: The TCR repertoire analyses centered on CDR3, leaving CDR1 and CDR2 unanalyzed. TCR clonal relatedness correlated positively with neoantigen level and, by trend, with copy number variation and mutation load from whole-genome sequencing. Spatial information was not captured by bulk tumor TCR sequencing, so insight into HGSC tumor complexity and diversity was limited. Repertoire similarity between tumors of the same patient ranged about 0.11 to 0.79, whereas almost no similarity was seen between different patients.

The tumor samples were collected prior to definitive surgery or chemotherapy. Genomic DNA was extracted by the MD Anderson Biospecimen Extraction Resource, and TCR sequencing was done by the MD Anderson Cancer Genomics Laboratory. Sequencing was carried out using tumor tissue. This TCR was sampled from a human donor with high-grade serous ovarian cancer. The sequence links TRBV5-1 to TRBJ1-1; there is no confident call for the D gene. The CDR3 in this case is CASSFRASLEAEAFF. The DNA sequence is given as TGCGCCAGCAGCTTTAGGGCCTCCTTAGAGGCTGAAGCTTTCTTT.